A selection of T cell receptor beta chains follows, all from one sample in a study of blood T cell repertoires in COVID-19. The protocol was immunoSEQ multiplex PCR, while the TCRdb copy is restricted to in-frame clones and leaves out a portion. The sample lists about 76,000 clones, approximately 88% occurring once. Sequenced material: peripheral blood. The receptors derive from a man aged 45-65 years with active COVID-19. CDR3s include the opening cysteine and the closing phenylalanine or tryptophan. D genes are given only for firm matches. A clone size is listed for some rows: how often the clone was seen (once, few, many), or a class if it is expanded.

V	D	J	size	CDR3	DNA
TRBV7-3	TRBD1	TRBJ1-1	-	CASSLTGGRTEAFF	TGTGCCAGCAGCTTGACAGGGGGCCGGACTGAAGCTTTCTTT
TRBV2	-	TRBJ2-5	-	CASSEGPETQYF	TGTGCCAGCAGTGAAGGGCCCGAGACCCAGTACTTC
TRBV7-2	-	TRBJ2-4	-	CASSLGAGENIQYF	TGTGCCAGCAGCTTAGGGGCAGGGGAGAACATTCAGTACTTC
TRBV30	TRBD1	TRBJ1-2	-	CAWSGKGTGGYGYTF	TGTGCCTGGAGTGGGAAAGGGACAGGGGGCTATGGCTACACCTTC
TRBV6-1	-	TRBJ2-7	-	CASSEAPGREQYF	TGTGCCAGCAGTGAAGCTCCGGGTAGGGAGCAGTACTTC
TRBV6-2/TRBV6-3	TRBD2	TRBJ2-7	few	CASSYETSGSVQYEQYF	TGTGCCAGCAGTTACGAGACTAGCGGGAGTGTACAATACGAGCAGTACTTC
TRBV5-4	-	TRBJ2-2	few	CASSLARGNTGELFF	TGTGCCAGCAGCTTGGCACGAGGAAACACCGGGGAGCTGTTTTTT
TRBV19	-	TRBJ2-7	-	CASSIRREASYEQYF	TGTGCCAGTAGTATAAGGAGGGAGGCCTCCTACGAGCAGTACTTC
TRBV19	TRBD1	TRBJ1-4	large	CASSRTGANEKLFF	TGTGCCAGTAGCCGGACAGGGGCTAATGAAAAACTGTTTTTT
TRBV6-2/TRBV6-3	TRBD2	TRBJ2-1	-	CASSWTSYNEQFF	TGTGCCAGCAGTTGGACTAGCTACAATGAGCAGTTCTTC
TRBV7-9	-	TRBJ2-2	-	CASSSNTGELFF	TGTGCCAGCAGCTCAAACACCGGGGAGCTGTTTTTT
TRBV9	TRBD1	TRBJ2-7	-	CASSVGGQARVGEQYF	TGTGCCAGCAGCGTAGGGGGACAGGCGCGGGTTGGGGAGCAGTACTTC
TRBV4-2	TRBD1	TRBJ1-4	-	CASSQDVNRGPTNEKLFF	TGTGCCAGCAGCCAAGATGTTAACAGGGGTCCAACTAATGAAAAACTGTTTTTT
TRBV4-1	TRBD1	TRBJ2-7	-	CASSQPDREQDEQYF	TGCGCCAGCAGCCAACCGGACAGGGAGCAAGACGAGCAGTACTTC
TRBV5-1	TRBD2	TRBJ2-3	once	CASSFSGGADTQYF	TGCGCCAGCAGCTTCAGCGGGGGGGCAGATACGCAGTATTTT
TRBV5-6	-	TRBJ1-5	-	CASSSFLVQDNQPQHF	TGTGCCAGCAGCTCGTTTCTGGTACAGGATAATCAGCCCCAGCATTTT